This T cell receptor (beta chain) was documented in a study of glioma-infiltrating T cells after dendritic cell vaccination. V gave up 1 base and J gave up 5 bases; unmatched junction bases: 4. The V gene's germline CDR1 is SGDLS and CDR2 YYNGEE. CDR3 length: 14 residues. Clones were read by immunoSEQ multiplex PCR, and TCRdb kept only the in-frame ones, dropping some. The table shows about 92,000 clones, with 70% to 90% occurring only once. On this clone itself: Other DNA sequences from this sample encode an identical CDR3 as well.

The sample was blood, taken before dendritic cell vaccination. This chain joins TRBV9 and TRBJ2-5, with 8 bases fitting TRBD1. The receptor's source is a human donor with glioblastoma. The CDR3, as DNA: TGTGCCAGCAGCGTACAGGGGGCTGAGGAGACCCAGTACTTC. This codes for CASSVQGAEETQYF.